This T cell receptor beta chain was profiled in a study of blood T cells in healthy people across ages. Study-level results: Possibly confounding the expanded clonotype changes was the fact that donor CMV status was unknown. Naive CD4+ cells and diversity were both higher in long-lived donors than in aged donors.

The V end was cut by 5 bases, the J end by 1 base, with 14 bases between. Germline lookup yields CDR1 SGHAT and CDR2 FQNNGV. The CDR3 has 15 residues. Concerning this clonotype itself: Its antigen remains unidentified.

Primers used in a second PCR of roughly 6 to 11 cycles were a sample-barcoded 5' primer and a J-beta primer mix. CDR3-containing paired-end reads numbered at least 3 million in each sample. TCRdb ran MiXCR on the 5' RACE reads and lists one entry per CDR3 protein. The sample records some 1.4 million distinct CDR3 sequences, 42% being singletons. The sequence came from a woman aged 18-29 years in good health. The sample was blood. This chain links TRBV11-2 with TRBJ1-2, with D possibly matching TRBD1 (6 bases). The CDR3 protein is CASSGPDRLNYGYTF. The CDR3, as DNA: TGTGCCAGCAGCGGGCCTGACAGGCTTAACTATGGCTACACCTTC.